Presented here are 2 T cell receptor beta chains from one specimen sequenced in a study of blood T cell repertoires in COVID-19 (dated by TCRdb to 2018 to 2021). To prepare the library, the immunoSEQ multiplex PCR assay was applied. Held by TCRdb, this immuneACCESS table contains in-frame sequences only and omits some clones. Under half of the omission traces to an unresolved V gene where checked; the cause of the rest is unknown. The sample has 150,000 to 200,000 clones on record, 84% of them singletons. Around 13% of the sample goes to the ten largest clones. Sequenced material: peripheral blood. All receptors come from a woman in her 70s with COVID-19, enrolled during active disease.

The rearrangement links TRBV11-1 to TRBJ1-3, with D uncertain. Looked up from germline, CDR1 is SGHAT and CDR2 is FQDESV (reference sequence). V was cut by 8 bases and J by 10 bases, with 27 bases left in between. The CDR3 extends over 16 amino acids. This chain's CDR3 is CASAAGDAKDGWTIYF. Written as DNA, the CDR3 is TGTGCCAGCGCCGCCGGCGATGCGAAAGACGGGTGGACCATATATTTT.

This chain connects TRBV11-2 to TRBJ2-1; 10 positions agree with TRBD2. With 2 bases clipped from V and 4 bases from J, the junction kept 11 bases outside the gene matches. Germline CDR1 and CDR2: SGHAT and FQNNGV. The CDR3 consists of 18 residues. CDR3 bases: TGTGCCAGCAGCTTATTCCGCCGCGGACTAGCGGTTTACAATGAGCAGTTCTTC. This sequence encodes CASSLFRRGLAVYNEQFF.